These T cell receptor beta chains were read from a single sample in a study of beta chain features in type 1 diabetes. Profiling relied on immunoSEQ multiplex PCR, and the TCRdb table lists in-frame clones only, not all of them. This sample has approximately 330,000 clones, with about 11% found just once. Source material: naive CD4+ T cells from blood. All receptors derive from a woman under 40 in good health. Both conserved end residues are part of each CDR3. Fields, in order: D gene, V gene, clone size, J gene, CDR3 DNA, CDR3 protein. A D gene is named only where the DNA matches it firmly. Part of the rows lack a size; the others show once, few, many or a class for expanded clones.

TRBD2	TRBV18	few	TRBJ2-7	TGTGCCAGCTCACCCGGTGGGCTAGCGGGGGACTACGAGCAGTACTTC	CASSPGGLAGDYEQYF
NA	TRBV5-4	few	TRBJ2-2	TGTGCCAGCAGCTCACAGGTTACCTCGAACACCGGGGAGCTGTTTTTT	CASSSQVTSNTGELFF
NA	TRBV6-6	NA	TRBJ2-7	TGTGCCAGCAGTTACGGGGACATCGATTACGAGCAGTACTTC	CASSYGDIDYEQYF
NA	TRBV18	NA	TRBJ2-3	TGTGCCAGCTCAATGACAACAACCGTGACAGATACGCAGTATTTT	CASSMTTTVTDTQYF
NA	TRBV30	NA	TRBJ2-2	TGTGCCTGGAGTGTCGGGGAGAGGGCGAACACCGGGGAGCTGTTTTTT	CAWSVGERANTGELFF
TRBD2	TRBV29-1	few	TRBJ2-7	TGCAGCGTTGAGGCGGGGGGCTCCTACGAGCAGTACTTC	CSVEAGGSYEQYF
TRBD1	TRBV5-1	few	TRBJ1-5	TGCGCCAGCAGCCCCGGGACAGGGGATCAGCCCCAGCATTTT	CASSPGTGDQPQHF
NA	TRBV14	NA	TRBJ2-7	TGTGCCAGCAGCCAGGCGGGCAGGGGACGGCGGAACTCCTACGAGCAGTACTTC	CASSQAGRGRRNSYEQYF
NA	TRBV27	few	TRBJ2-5	TGTGCCAGCAGTTTAGGGGGGGCAGAGACCCAGTACTTC	CASSLGGAETQYF
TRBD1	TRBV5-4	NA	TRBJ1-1	TGTGCCAGCACCCCGGATGAGGGGGCGCGGACTGAAGCTTTCTTT	CASTPDEGARTEAFF
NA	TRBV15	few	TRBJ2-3	TGTGCCACCAGCAGAGGAGGGCAGCGGGGCACAGATACGCAGTATTTT	CATSRGGQRGTDTQYF
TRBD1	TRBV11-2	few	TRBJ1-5	TGTGCCAGCAGCTCTACAGGGGCCGGCAATCAGCCCCAGCATTTT	CASSSTGAGNQPQHF
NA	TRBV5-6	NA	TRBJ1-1	TGTGCCAGCAGCCCGTACTCGACACTGAACACTGAAGCTTTCTTT	CASSPYSTLNTEAFF
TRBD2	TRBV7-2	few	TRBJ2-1	TGTGCCAGCAGCTTAGTAGCGGGAGACTACAATGAGCAGTTCTTC	CASSLVAGDYNEQFF
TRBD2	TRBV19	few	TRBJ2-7	TGTGCCAGTAGACGGACTAGCGGGGACTACGAGCAGTACTTC	CASRRTSGDYEQYF
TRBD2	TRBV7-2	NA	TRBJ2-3	TGTGCCAGCAGCTCAACGGGGACTAGCGGGAGACATACGCAGTATTTT	CASSSTGTSGRHTQYF
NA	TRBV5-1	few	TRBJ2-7	TGCGCCAGCAGCCGTTCGGACAGCTCCTACGAGCAGTACTTC	CASSRSDSSYEQYF
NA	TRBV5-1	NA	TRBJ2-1	TGCGCCAGCAGCTTGCGGCGGGACTACAATGAGCAGTTCTTC	CASSLRRDYNEQFF
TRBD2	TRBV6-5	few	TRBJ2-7	TGTGCCAGCAGATCGACGGGGGGTGGGGTCCAGCAGTACTTC	CASRSTGGGVQQYF
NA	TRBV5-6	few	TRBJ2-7	TGTGCCAGCAGCTTTAACTACGAGCAGTACTTC	CASSFNYEQYF
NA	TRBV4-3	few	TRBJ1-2	TGCGCCAGCAGCCCAGAAAGGGGATGGTATGGCTACACCTTC	CASSPERGWYGYTF
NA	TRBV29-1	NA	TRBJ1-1	TGCAGCGTTGACCGACAGTATTCAGACACTGAAGCTTTCTTT	CSVDRQYSDTEAFF
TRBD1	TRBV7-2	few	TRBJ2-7	TGTGCCACTTCCAGGGGGTACGAGCAGTACTTC	CATSRGYEQYF
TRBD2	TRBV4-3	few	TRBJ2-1	TGCGCCAGCAGCCAAGCCCTAGCGGGAGGCACGGATGAGCAGTTCTTC	CASSQALAGGTDEQFF
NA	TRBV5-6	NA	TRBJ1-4	TGTGCCAGCAGCTTGGGTCAGGGGAATGAAAAACTGTTTTTT	CASSLGQGNEKLFF
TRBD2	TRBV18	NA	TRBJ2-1	TGTGCCAGCTCCGGACTAGCGGGAAGCTCCTACAATGAGCAGTTCTTC	CASSGLAGSSYNEQFF
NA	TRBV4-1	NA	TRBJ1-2	TGCGCCAGCAGCCAAGGAGGGAGCTATGGCTACACCTTC	CASSQGGSYGYTF
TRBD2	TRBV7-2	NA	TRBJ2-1	TGTGCCAGCAGCTCACCTGGACTAGCGGCATACAATGAGCAGTTCTTC	CASSSPGLAAYNEQFF
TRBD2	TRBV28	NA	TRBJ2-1	TGTGCCAGCAGTTTAAGCGGGAGAACTTACAATGAGCAGTTCTTC	CASSLSGRTYNEQFF
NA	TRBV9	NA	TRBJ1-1	TGTGCCAGCAGCGTAGCCGCCACAGGGTTGAACACTGAAGCTTTCTTT	CASSVAATGLNTEAFF
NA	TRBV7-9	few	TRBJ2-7	TGTGCCAGCAGCTTCGGCGGAGAGCCAGTGATTTCCTACGAGCAGTACTTC	CASSFGGEPVISYEQYF
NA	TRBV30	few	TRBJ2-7	TGTGCCTGGAGTGGGGGGCCGCCCCACGAGCAGTACTTC	CAWSGGPPHEQYF
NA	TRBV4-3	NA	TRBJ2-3	TGCGCCAGCAGCCAATGGGGAGGAGTTCTTGACACAGATACGCAGTATTTT	CASSQWGGVLDTDTQYF
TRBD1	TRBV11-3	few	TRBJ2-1	TGTGCCAGCAGCTGGGACAGGAGCTCCTACAATGAGCAGTTCTTC	CASSWDRSSYNEQFF
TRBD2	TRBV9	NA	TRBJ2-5	TGTGCCAGCAGCGTGGCAGGTGGGGGGGAAGCAGAGACCCAGTACTTC	CASSVAGGGEAETQYF
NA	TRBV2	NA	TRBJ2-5	TGTGCCAGCAGTGAAGCCGGCACTATCCAAGAGACCCAGTACTTC	CASSEAGTIQETQYF
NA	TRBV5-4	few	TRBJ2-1	TGTGCCAGCAGCTTGGGAGGCACCAATGAGCAGTTCTTC	CASSLGGTNEQFF
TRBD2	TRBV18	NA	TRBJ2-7	TGTGCCAGCTCACCGCCGGGACTAGCGGGAGACGAGCAGTACTTC	CASSPPGLAGDEQYF
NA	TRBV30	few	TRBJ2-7	TGTGCCTGGAGCCGCCGCCGGGACCTTGCTGGGACTGTGAGTAGCGAGCAGTACTTC	CAWSRRRDLAGTVSSEQYF
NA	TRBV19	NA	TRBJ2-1	TGTGCCAGTAGTATAGTAGGGACTTCGAACAATGAGCAGTTCTTC	CASSIVGTSNNEQFF
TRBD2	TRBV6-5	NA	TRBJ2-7	TGTGCCAGCATTCGACCTGGGGGGGACGAGCAGTACTTC	CASIRPGGDEQYF
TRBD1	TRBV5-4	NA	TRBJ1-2	TGTGCCAGCAGCTCGCCGGGACAGGGAAATGGCTACACCTTC	CASSSPGQGNGYTF
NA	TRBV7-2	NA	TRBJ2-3	TGTGCCAGCAGTCCTGCCCGGGACTCGGCGTGGTATTTT	CASSPARDSAWYF
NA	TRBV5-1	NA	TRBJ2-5	TGCGCCAGCAGCTTGGCCCTAGAGACCCAGTACTTC	CASSLALETQYF
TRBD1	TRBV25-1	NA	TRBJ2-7	TGTGCCAGCAGTGGATACGACAGGGGGTACGAGCAGTACTTC	CASSGYDRGYEQYF
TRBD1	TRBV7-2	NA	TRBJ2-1	TGTGCCAGCAGCTTGAACAGGGGTAATGAGCAGTTCTTC	CASSLNRGNEQFF
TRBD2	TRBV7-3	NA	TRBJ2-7	TGTGCCAGCAGCTTACAAGCGGGACCCTCCTACGAGCAGTACTTC	CASSLQAGPSYEQYF
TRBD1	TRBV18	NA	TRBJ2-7	TGTGCCAGCTCCCTCGGACAGGACGAGCAGTACTTC	CASSLGQDEQYF
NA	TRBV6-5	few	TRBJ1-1	TGTGCCAGCAGTTACTCGACTACGGGGGTGAACACTGAAGCTTTCTTT	CASSYSTTGVNTEAFF
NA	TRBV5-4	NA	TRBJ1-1	TGTGCCAGCAGCCCAATGGGCAGGGAAGCTTTCTTT	CASSPMGREAFF
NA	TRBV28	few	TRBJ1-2	TGTGCCAGCAGTTCCCAGGGGTTTGGCTACACCTTC	CASSSQGFGYTF
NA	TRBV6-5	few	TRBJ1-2	TGTGCCAGCAGTTACACCCTCAGTTATGGCTACACCTTC	CASSYTLSYGYTF
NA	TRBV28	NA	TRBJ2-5	TGTGCCAGCACCCGGAACAGGAAAGAGACCCAGTACTTC	CASTRNRKETQYF
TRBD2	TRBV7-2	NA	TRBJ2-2	TGTGCCAGCAGCTTAGCTACACTAGCGGGAGGGGCGAACACCGGGGAGCTGTTTTTT	CASSLATLAGGANTGELFF